This TCR beta chain was obtained from a study of T cell changes during pregnancy in multiple sclerosis. The V segment lost 1 base and the J segment 7 bases; nucleotides outside the gene matches: 9. In germline, CDR1 is SGHRS, CDR2 YFSETQ. The CDR3 consists of 18 residues. Measured with immunoSEQ multiplex PCR; TCRdb has only the in-frame clones, and not every one. The data contain about 100,000 clones, approximately 90% of them singletons. V and J are TRBV5-1 and TRBJ2-1, with 15 nucleotides matching TRBD2. This sequence was found in a female donor with multiple sclerosis, enrolled in a pregnancy study. The sample was peripheral blood, taken in the second trimester of pregnancy. The CDR3 DNA reads TGCGCCAGCAGCTTGACCCAAACCGGGACTAGCGGGAGGAATGAGCAGTTCTTC. The encoded protein is CASSLTQTGTSGRNEQFF.